The 30 T cell receptor beta chains given below trace back to one sample, sequenced in a study of T cell clonotyping in hematopoietic cell transplantation (dated by TCRdb to about 2021). Preparation of the library involved the immunoSEQ multiplex PCR assay. Here the immuneACCESS table is served through TCRdb, limited to in-frame sequences with V and J called. Missing clones are a known gap in these copies; in checked studies unresolved V genes cover under half, and the rest lacks a known reason. For this sample the table gives around 45,000 clones, of which about four fifths were detected only once. The ten biggest clones cover 4% to 5.5% of the sample. What the time point label conveys for this sample: recipient sample about 28 days before transplant, after cytoreduction. Material: peripheral blood mononuclear cells, obtained before stem cell transplant. Receptor source: a man aged 60-69 years with myelodysplastic syndrome. Some clones in this sample may be carry-over from other donors' samples.

The chain uses TRBV19 and TRBJ1-2; D is possibly TRBD1 (6 bases). The CDR3 totals 14 residues. Germline CDR1 reads LNHDA; CDR2 reads SQIVND (reference sequence). With 5 bases removed from V and 8 bases from J, the gap between germline ends came to 18 bases. The CDR3 DNA reads TGTGCCAGTAGTCCCCAACAGGGCCTGCGGGGCTACACCTTC. Its translation: CASSPQQGLRGYTF.

The CDR3 loop reads CASSLAGTGGFGNTIYF. CDR3 nucleotide sequence: TGTGCCAGCAGCTTAGCCGGGACAGGGGGCTTTGGAAACACCATATATTTT. The rearrangement uses TRBV7-2 and TRBJ1-3; TRBD1 matches 12 bases. Germline CDR1 and CDR2: SGHTA and FQGNSA. This CDR3 has 17 residues. J lost 3 bases, V lost 0 bases, and 3 bases had no gene match.

The chain combines TRBV5-4 with TRBJ2-3, with 8 bases that match TRBD2. Looked up from germline, CDR1 is SGHNT and CDR2 is YYREEE (reference sequence). V was clipped by 0 bases and J by 8 bases; unmatched bases: 8. There are 15 residues in the CDR3. The CDR3, as DNA: TGTGCCAGCAGCTTGGACGGGGGGGCCCGGGGTACGCAGTATTTT. Translated: CASSLDGGARGTQYF.

DNA for the CDR3: TGTGCCAGCACCCGGACAGGGCGGAACACTGAAGCTTTCTTT. Translating it yields CASTRTGRNTEAFF. The chain has TRBV7-2 and TRBJ1-1; 8 nucleotides match TRBD1. The CDR3 is made up of 14 amino acids. Germline V gene sequence: CDR1 SGHTA, CDR2 FQGNSA. J was trimmed by 1 base and V by 7 bases; bases with no gene match: 5.

The chain uses TRBV10-1 and TRBJ1-5, with TRBD1 matching over 8 bases. The V gene end was trimmed by 7 bases and the J gene end by 5 bases; junction bases not matched to a gene: 7. The CDR3 runs to 14 residues. Germline values: CDR1 WNHNN, CDR2 SYGVQD (reference sequence). DNA of the CDR3: TGCGCCAGCACCAAAACAGGGGGAGATCAGCCCCAGCATTTT. This encodes CASTKTGGDQPQHF.

The V and J genes are TRBV19 and TRBJ1-2, with 7 bases identical to TRBD1. Trimming took 6 bases from V and 4 from J; bases not matched to a gene: 14. CDR1 is LNHDA, CDR2 SQIVND, per germline (reference sequence). The CDR3 has 16 amino acids. Written as DNA, the CDR3 is TGTGCCAGTAGGGACCCCACAGGGGACTTGTTCTATGGCTACACCTTC. Translating gives CASRDPTGDLFYGYTF.

The chain combines TRBV4-1 with TRBJ2-7; D gene unclear. The length of the CDR3 is 13 residues. Trimming stripped 3 bases from V and 4 bases from J, with 10 bases between. Germline assignment: CDR1 MGHRA and CDR2 YSYEKL. CDR3: CASSHQEMYEQYF. The CDR3 DNA follows: TGCGCCAGCAGCCACCAGGAGATGTACGAGCAGTACTTC.

This chain connects TRBV9 to TRBJ1-1; no definite D call. There are 13 residues in the CDR3. The germline V and J ends were trimmed by 0 bases and 7 bases, with 10 bases remaining between them. Germline assignment: CDR1 SGDLS and CDR2 YYNGEE. The CDR3 loop reads CASSVEARSEAFF. The CDR3 region has the DNA TGTGCCAGCAGCGTAGAGGCCCGTAGTGAAGCTTTCTTT.

The rearrangement joins TRBV7-8 to TRBJ1-2; D is perhaps TRBD1 (6 bases). The CDR3 extends over 16 amino acids. Germline V gives CDR1 SGHVS, CDR2 FQNEAQ. The V gene lost 2 bases and the J gene lost 3 bases, with 16 bases spanning the gap. CDR3 DNA: TGTGCCAGCAGCTTATTAGCGAGGACAGCCGACTATGGCTACACCTTC. Amino acids: CASSLLARTADYGYTF.

V and J are TRBV2 and TRBJ1-5, with 8 bases matching TRBD1. The trim removed 5 bases at V and 2 bases at J, leaving 2 bases unmatched. This CDR3 is built from 14 residues. Germline CDR1 SNHLY, CDR2 FYNNEI. The chain's CDR3 is CASSPDRGNQPQHF. CDR3 nucleotide sequence: TGTGCCAGCAGTCCGGACAGGGGCAATCAGCCCCAGCATTTT.

V is TRBV27 and J is TRBJ2-7; D possibly corresponds to TRBD1 (6 bases). Deletions cut 6 bases from V and 2 bases from J, with 17 bases between. The CDR3 totals 15 residues. Germline CDR1 and CDR2: MNHEY and SMNVEV (reference sequence). The CDR3 loop is CASSPTLGQTYEQYF. CDR3 nucleotides: TGTGCCAGCAGCCCGACCCTAGGACAGACCTACGAGCAGTACTTC.

The chain employs TRBV4-3 and TRBJ1-1; D call uncertain. The V end was cut by 0 bases, the J end by 4 bases, with 6 bases between. Germline CDR1 LGHNA, CDR2 YSLEER. This CDR3 is built from 13 residues. The CDR3 sequence: CASSQDSSTEAFF. CDR3 nucleotide sequence: TGCGCCAGCAGCCAAGACTCGAGCACTGAAGCTTTCTTT.

The chain combines TRBV18 with TRBJ1-1; a weak D match, TRBD1 (5 bases). In germline, CDR1 is KGHSH, CDR2 LQKENI. This CDR3 contains 18 residues. V lost 2 bases and J 11 bases, leaving 30 bases between the germline ends. CDR3 coding DNA: TGTGCCAGCTCACCAAGGATAGGGGCTGGCTCGGCAGGCCAGGCGGCTTTCTTT. As protein: CASSPRIGAGSAGQAAFF.

This clone was seen a handful of times. The chain is built from TRBV6-6 and TRBJ2-7; 8 positions match TRBD1. CDR1 is MNHNY, CDR2 SVGAGI, per germline (reference sequence). This CDR3 region has 14 residues. The V and J ends lost 5 bases and 2 bases, in that order; junction bases with no gene match: 5. CDR3 sequence reads: CASSPWDRPYEQYF. The CDR3 DNA reads as TGTGCCAGCAGTCCCTGGGACAGGCCCTACGAGCAGTACTTC.

CDR3 sequence reads: CASSLSVPGTGDQPQHF. CDR3 sequence (DNA): TGTGCCAGCAGCTTGTCAGTCCCCGGGACAGGGGATCAGCCCCAGCATTTT. This chain links TRBV5-6 with TRBJ1-5, with TRBD1 identical over 10 bases. The germline V gene encodes CDR1 SGHDT and CDR2 YYEEEE. This CDR3 contains 17 residues. The V gene end was trimmed by 1 base and the J gene end by 5 bases; junction bases not matched to a gene: 9.

This clone was seen a handful of times. V and J are TRBV28 and TRBJ1-5, with 8 positions matching TRBD1. Trimming removed 5 bases from V and 4 bases from J; junction bases left unmatched: 7. This CDR3 is 15 amino acids long. Germline CDR1 is MDHEN and CDR2 is SYDVKM. The CDR3 sequence is CASSLTTGANQPQHF. In nucleotides, the CDR3 is TGTGCCAGCAGTCTGACGACAGGGGCGAATCAGCCCCAGCATTTT.

This clone was detected only a few times. The gene calls are TRBV6-6 and TRBJ1-1; D call uncertain. This CDR3 has 15 amino acids. CDR1 MNHNY and CDR2 SVGAGI come from the germline V gene (reference sequence). With 2 bases removed from V and 0 bases from J, the gap between germline ends came to 10 bases. Written as DNA, the CDR3 is TGTGCCAGCAGTTACCGTGAGATGATGAACACTGAAGCTTTCTTT. It encodes CASSYREMMNTEAFF.

The chain combines TRBV6-6 with TRBJ1-2; 7 bases agree with TRBD1. Germline values: CDR1 MNHNY, CDR2 SVGAGI (reference sequence). The CDR3 contains 12 residues. J lost 3 bases, V lost 7 bases, and 2 bases had no gene match. CDR3 sequence: CASNQGDYGYTF. The CDR3, as DNA: TGTGCCAGCAACCAGGGGGACTATGGCTACACCTTC.

This rearrangement joins TRBV5-1 to TRBJ2-1; 10 bases match TRBD1. Germline trimming cut 4 bases from V and 7 bases from J; bases unmatched to any gene: 8. The CDR3 is 15 residues long. Germline V CDR1 and CDR2: SGHRS, YFSETQ. The DNA for the CDR3 is TGCGCCAGCAGCACCTCGGGACAGGGGATGAATGAGCAGTTCTTC. Translation gives CASSTSGQGMNEQFF.

CDR3 loop: CASSLGRSSGANVLTF. Here the CDR3 DNA reads TGTGCCAGCAGCCTCGGACGCAGCTCTGGGGCCAACGTCCTGACTTTC. J is TRBJ2-6 and V is TRBV7-6; D is unresolved. CDR1 is SGHVS and CDR2 is FNYEAQ in the germline V gene. Trimming removed 5 bases at V and 0 bases at J, with 11 bases between. The CDR3 contains 16 residues.

The chain joins TRBV2 to TRBJ2-7; D is unclear. Germline CDR1 and CDR2: SNHLY and FYNNEI. This CDR3 spans 14 amino acids. V dropped 2 bases and J dropped 0 bases, with 8 bases sitting between them. CDR3 loop: CASSERRLSYEQYF. The CDR3 DNA reads as TGTGCCAGCAGTGAAAGACGGCTCTCCTACGAGCAGTACTTC.

This chain links TRBV5-1 with TRBJ1-3; D is uncertain. Trimming left V 0 bases short and J 4 bases short, with 8 bases between. The CDR3 contains 14 residues. Germline V gene sequence: CDR1 SGHRS, CDR2 YFSETQ. Written as DNA, the CDR3 is TGCGCCAGCAGCTTGGTCGGGCTGGGAAACACCATATATTTT. Encoded protein: CASSLVGLGNTIYF. Together with reference TRBV5-1 and TRBJ1-3, the CDR3 gives the full variable domain: KAGVTQTPRYLIKTRGQQVTLSCSPISGHRSVSWYQQTPGQGLQFLFEYFSETQRNKGNFPGRFSGRQFSNSRSEMNVSTLELGDSALYLCASSLVGLGNTIYFGEGSWLTVV.

The V call is TRBV9, the J call TRBJ2-2; D call uncertain. The V gene's germline CDR1 is SGDLS and CDR2 YYNGEE. This CDR3 has 16 residues. V shed 2 bases and J shed 5 bases, with 16 bases lying between them. The CDR3 nucleotides read TGTGCCAGCAGCGTGGGAATTAGTATCGTAACCGGGGAGCTGTTTTTT. Its protein is CASSVGISIVTGELFF.

This clone was seen a handful of times. J is TRBJ1-3 and V is TRBV11-2; 7 nucleotides match TRBD1. In germline, CDR1 is SGHAT, CDR2 FQNNGV. V gave up 5 bases and J gave up 4 bases; unmatched junction bases: 11. The CDR3 is 16 amino acids. This CDR3 is CASSTGAGGFGNTIYF. The CDR3 nucleotides are TGTGCCAGCAGCACAGGTGCAGGGGGTTTCGGAAACACCATATATTTT.

This rearrangement joins TRBV6-5 to TRBJ2-5; D possibly corresponds to TRBD2 (7 bases). The V end was cut by 6 bases, the J end by 7 bases, with 21 bases between. Germline lookup yields CDR1 MNHEY and CDR2 SVGAGI. The CDR3 extends over 15 amino acids. The CDR3 spells CASRGGEGARWTQYF. DNA for the CDR3: TGTGCCAGCAGAGGGGGGGAGGGAGCCCGGTGGACCCAGTACTTC.

CDR3: CASSLAGLNSPLHF. In DNA, the CDR3 is TGTGCCAGCAGCTTAGCCGGCCTAAATTCACCCCTCCACTTT. J is TRBJ1-6 and V is TRBV11-2, with unresolved D. The V gene's germline CDR1 is SGHAT and CDR2 FQNNGV. Trimming removed 1 base from V and 7 bases from J, with 8 bases in between. The CDR3 spans 14 residues.

The CDR3 bases are TGCGCCAGCAGCCAAGATTGGCGATTTCCCCTATCCTACGAGCAGTACTTC. It yields the protein CASSQDWRFPLSYEQYF. The chain joins TRBV4-3 to TRBJ2-7; D unclear. The V gene's germline CDR1 is LGHNA and CDR2 YSLEER. Trimming took off 0 bases at V and 1 base at J, with 16 bases between the two ends. CDR3 length equals 17 residues.

This chain joins TRBV7-2 and TRBJ1-5, with no clear D. The V end lost 1 base, the J end lost 3 bases, and 19 bases lay between the germline ends. In germline, CDR1 is SGHTA, CDR2 FQGNSA. CDR3 size: 18 residues. The CDR3 nucleotides are TGTGCCAGCAGCTTAGTATCGCTAGGTGCGGGGAACAATCAGCCCCAGCATTTT. Translated: CASSLVSLGAGNNQPQHF.

The V and J genes are TRBV6-1 and TRBJ1-4; the D is unclear. Germline CDR1 reads MNHNS; CDR2 reads SASEGT. The V end lost 2 bases, the J end lost 4 bases, and 8 bases lay between the germline ends. The CDR3 sequence is 14 residues long. In DNA, the CDR3 is TGTGCCAGCAGTGAACCGGGTTATAATGAAAAACTGTTTTTT. Protein sequence: CASSEPGYNEKLFF.

The CDR3 is CASSMAVPRGRHEKLFF. As DNA, the CDR3 is TGTGCCAGTAGTATGGCTGTTCCCAGGGGGCGACATGAAAAACTGTTTTTT. This chain connects TRBV19 to TRBJ1-4; 8 bases match TRBD1. The CDR3 extends over 17 amino acids. The V segment lost 3 bases and the J segment 6 bases; nucleotides outside the gene matches: 12. Germline lookup yields CDR1 LNHDA and CDR2 SQIVND (reference sequence). The full variable domain, with the rest looked up from reference TRBV19 and TRBJ1-4, is DGGITQSPKYLFRKEGQNVTLSCEQNLNHDAMYWYRQDPGQGLRLIYYSQIVNDFQKGDIAEGYSVSREKKESFPLTVTSAQKNPTAFYLCASSMAVPRGRHEKLFFGSGTQLSVL.